The TCR beta chain under discussion was sequenced for a study of blood T cell repertoires in COVID-19. Study in general: Spain, Italy and the United States supplied samples that represented acute and convalescent COVID-19. Sources were T cells, B-cell-depleted T cells, or PBMCs; the material itself was cDNA or gDNA.

Per the original methods: Counts of nucleated cells, estimated from reference gene primer amplification, were obtained. TCRdb keeps only in-frame clones here, not all; method: immunoSEQ multiplex PCR. From that table come the V and J calls and clone size; the DNA was used to work out D and trimming. The table lists fewer than 85,000 clones, about 88% of them singletons. This CDR3 comprises 15 residues. The V end lost 1 base, the J end lost 2 bases, and 11 bases lay between the germline ends. The germline V gene encodes CDR1 SGHTA and CDR2 FQGNSA. The clonotype originates from a human donor in a cohort sampled during active COVID-19. Sequencing input: peripheral blood. The chain recombines TRBV7-2 with TRBJ2-5, with D hard to call. CDR3 amino acids: CASSLVFAEQETQYF. The CDR3 DNA sequence: TGTGCCAGCAGCTTAGTGTTCGCGGAGCAAGAGACCCAGTACTTC.